A selection of T cell receptor beta chains follows, all from one sample in a study of T cell repertoires in cytomegalovirus infection. What these receptors recognize is not known. TCRdb re-called the reads through MiXCR, storing one row per CDR3 protein. The sample has 370,000 or so distinct CDR3 sequences; approximately 30% are singletons. Material: cultured PBMCs, obtained from culture after CMV antigen stimulation. These receptors all come from a human donor in good health (CMV status not recorded). Some clones in this sample may be carry-over from other donors' samples. Each CDR3 is given with its conserved first and last residue. The order of the fields is CDR3 length, V gene, clone size, D gene, J gene, CDR3 protein, CDR3 DNA. D genes are given only for firm matches. A clone size is listed for some rows: how often the clone was seen (once, few, many), or a class if it is expanded.

CDR3 length: 14; V gene: TRBV9; clone size: few; D gene: .; J gene: TRBJ2-1; CDR3 protein: CASSVATASNEQFF; CDR3 DNA: TGTGCCAGCAGCGTAGCTACTGCCTCCAATGAGCAGTTCTTC
CDR3 length: 13; V gene: TRBV4-3; clone size: .; D gene: .; J gene: TRBJ2-3; CDR3 protein: CASSQDTRDTQYF; CDR3 DNA: TGCGCCAGCAGCCAAGATACTAGAGATACGCAGTATTTT
CDR3 length: 13; V gene: TRBV7-2; clone size: few; D gene: .; J gene: TRBJ1-3; CDR3 protein: CASSKSSGNTIYF; CDR3 DNA: TGTGCCAGCAGCAAGTCTTCCGGGAACACCATATATTTT
CDR3 length: 19; V gene: TRBV7-4; clone size: few; D gene: TRBD2; J gene: TRBJ2-5; CDR3 protein: CASSSRGTSGRTTRETQYF; CDR3 DNA: TGTGCCAGCAGCTCCCGGGGAACTAGCGGGAGGACGACTAGAGAGACCCAGTACTTC
CDR3 length: 14; V gene: TRBV10-3; clone size: .; D gene: TRBD1; J gene: TRBJ2-7; CDR3 protein: CAISDDRGVYEQYF; CDR3 DNA: TGTGCCATCAGTGACGACAGGGGGGTCTACGAGCAGTACTTC
CDR3 length: 14; V gene: TRBV10-3; clone size: .; D gene: .; J gene: TRBJ1-3; CDR3 protein: CAISDILSGNTIYF; CDR3 DNA: TGTGCCATCAGCGACATTCTCTCTGGAAACACCATATATTTT
CDR3 length: 18; V gene: TRBV7-2; clone size: few; D gene: TRBD2; J gene: TRBJ2-1; CDR3 protein: CASSFLLAGGPLYNEQFF; CDR3 DNA: TGTGCCAGCAGCTTCCTTTTAGCGGGAGGCCCTCTATACAATGAGCAGTTCTTC
CDR3 length: 13; V gene: TRBV7-2; clone size: many; D gene: .; J gene: TRBJ1-5; CDR3 protein: CASSVPLGGPQHF; CDR3 DNA: TGTGCCAGCAGCGTACCACTTGGGGGACCCCAGCATTTT
CDR3 length: 15; V gene: TRBV19; clone size: .; D gene: .; J gene: TRBJ2-2; CDR3 protein: CASSPGGAGTGELFF; CDR3 DNA: TGTGCCAGTAGTCCCGGTGGGGCGGGCACCGGGGAGCTGTTTTTT
CDR3 length: 16; V gene: TRBV7-8; clone size: .; D gene: .; J gene: TRBJ1-5; CDR3 protein: CASSLAGNVGNQPQHF; CDR3 DNA: TGTGCCAGCAGCTTAGCAGGGAATGTCGGCAATCAGCCCCAGCATTTT
CDR3 length: 16; V gene: TRBV7-8; clone size: few; D gene: TRBD1; J gene: TRBJ2-5; CDR3 protein: CASSPTTGTIKETQYF; CDR3 DNA: TGTGCCAGCAGCCCCACGACAGGGACGATCAAAGAGACCCAGTACTTC
CDR3 length: 13; V gene: TRBV12-3/TRBV12-4; clone size: once; D gene: TRBD1; J gene: TRBJ1-4; CDR3 protein: CASGTGGGEKLFF; CDR3 DNA: TGTGCCAGCGGAACAGGGGGCGGTGAAAAACTGTTTTTT
CDR3 length: 14; V gene: TRBV28; clone size: .; D gene: .; J gene: TRBJ2-7; CDR3 protein: CASHETNPTYEQYF; CDR3 DNA: TGTGCCAGCCATGAAACAAATCCTACCTACGAGCAGTACTTC
CDR3 length: 13; V gene: TRBV7-9; clone size: many; D gene: .; J gene: TRBJ1-1; CDR3 protein: CASTYSGDSKAFF; CDR3 DNA: TGTGCCAGCACCTATTCGGGCGACTCGAAAGCTTTCTTT
CDR3 length: 14; V gene: TRBV6-8; clone size: .; D gene: TRBD2; J gene: TRBJ2-5; CDR3 protein: CASSAPGLEETQYF; CDR3 DNA: TGTGCCAGCAGTGCTCCGGGACTAGAAGAGACCCAGTACTTC
CDR3 length: 12; V gene: TRBV10-3; clone size: .; D gene: .; J gene: TRBJ2-3; CDR3 protein: CAISGFKDTQYF; CDR3 DNA: TGTGCCATCAGCGGATTTAAAGATACGCAGTATTTT
CDR3 length: 15; V gene: TRBV7-2; clone size: many; D gene: TRBD1; J gene: TRBJ1-6; CDR3 protein: CASSLTGTVDSPLHF; CDR3 DNA: TGTGCCAGCAGCTTAACCGGGACAGTAGATTCACCCCTCCACTTT
CDR3 length: 15; V gene: TRBV28; clone size: .; D gene: TRBD1; J gene: TRBJ1-2; CDR3 protein: CASSQPTGTEYGYTF; CDR3 DNA: TGTGCCAGCAGTCAACCGACCGGGACAGAGTATGGCTACACCTTC
CDR3 length: 15; V gene: TRBV7-2; clone size: many; D gene: TRBD2; J gene: TRBJ2-5; CDR3 protein: CASSSWTSPQETQYF; CDR3 DNA: TGTGCCAGCAGCTCGTGGACTAGCCCTCAAGAGACCCAGTACTTC
CDR3 length: 14; V gene: TRBV19; clone size: .; D gene: .; J gene: TRBJ2-1; CDR3 protein: CASSTGTYYNEQFF; CDR3 DNA: TGTGCCAGTAGCACCGGGACATACTACAATGAGCAGTTCTTC
CDR3 length: 15; V gene: TRBV7-2; clone size: .; D gene: .; J gene: TRBJ1-5; CDR3 protein: CASSPDMNSNQPQHF; CDR3 DNA: TGTGCCAGCAGCCCGGACATGAATAGCAATCAGCCCCAGCATTTT
CDR3 length: 13; V gene: TRBV7-2; clone size: many; D gene: .; J gene: TRBJ1-6; CDR3 protein: CASSLVRDSPLHF; CDR3 DNA: TGTGCCAGCAGCTTAGTCAGAGATTCACCCCTCCACTTT
CDR3 length: 13; V gene: TRBV28; clone size: .; D gene: .; J gene: TRBJ1-2; CDR3 protein: CASRARNNYGYTF; CDR3 DNA: TGTGCCAGCAGGGCCCGGAACAACTATGGCTACACCTTC
CDR3 length: 12; V gene: TRBV29-1; clone size: .; D gene: .; J gene: TRBJ2-1; CDR3 protein: CRVKSGANEQFF; CDR3 DNA: TGCAGAGTTAAGTCGGGGGCCAATGAGCAGTTCTTC
CDR3 length: 17; V gene: TRBV7-2; clone size: many; D gene: TRBD2; J gene: TRBJ2-3; CDR3 protein: CASSLEPSGRAIDTQYF; CDR3 DNA: TGTGCCAGCAGCTTAGAACCTAGCGGGAGGGCAATAGATACGCAGTATTTT
CDR3 length: 16; V gene: TRBV6-8; clone size: .; D gene: TRBD1; J gene: TRBJ1-2; CDR3 protein: CASSPWDSLANYGYTF; CDR3 DNA: TGTGCCAGCAGTCCGTGGGACAGCCTAGCTAACTATGGCTACACCTTC
CDR3 length: 12; V gene: TRBV2; clone size: .; D gene: .; J gene: TRBJ1-2; CDR3 protein: CASSVGGLGYTF; CDR3 DNA: TGTGCCAGCAGTGTGGGGGGGCTCGGCTACACCTTC